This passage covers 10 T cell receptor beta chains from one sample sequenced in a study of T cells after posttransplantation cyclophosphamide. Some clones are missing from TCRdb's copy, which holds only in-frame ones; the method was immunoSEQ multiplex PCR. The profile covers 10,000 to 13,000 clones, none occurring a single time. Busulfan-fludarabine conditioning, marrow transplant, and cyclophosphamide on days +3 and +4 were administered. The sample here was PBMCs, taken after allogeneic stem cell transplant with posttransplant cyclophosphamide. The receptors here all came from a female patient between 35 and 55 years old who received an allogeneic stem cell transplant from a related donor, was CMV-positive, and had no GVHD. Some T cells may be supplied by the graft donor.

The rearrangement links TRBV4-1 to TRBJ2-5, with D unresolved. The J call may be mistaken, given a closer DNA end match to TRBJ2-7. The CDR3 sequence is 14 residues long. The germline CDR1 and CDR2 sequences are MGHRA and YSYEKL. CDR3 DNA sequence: TGCGCCAGCAGCCTTACACAGAGTTTCAACGAGCAGTACTTC. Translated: CASSLTQSFNEQYF.

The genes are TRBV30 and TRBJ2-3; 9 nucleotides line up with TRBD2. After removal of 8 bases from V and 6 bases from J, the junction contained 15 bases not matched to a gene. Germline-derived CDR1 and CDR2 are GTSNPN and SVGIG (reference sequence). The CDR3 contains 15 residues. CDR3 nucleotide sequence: TGTGCCACCCCCGACCGGGCGGGAGGGTCGGATACGCAGTATTTT. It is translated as CATPDRAGGSDTQYF.

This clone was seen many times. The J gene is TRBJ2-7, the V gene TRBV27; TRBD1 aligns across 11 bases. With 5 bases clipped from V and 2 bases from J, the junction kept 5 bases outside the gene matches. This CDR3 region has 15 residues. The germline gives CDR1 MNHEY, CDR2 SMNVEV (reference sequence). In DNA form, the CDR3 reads TGTGCCAGCAGTCCCTGGACAGGGGGCGCCTACGAGCAGTACTTC. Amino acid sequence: CASSPWTGGAYEQYF.

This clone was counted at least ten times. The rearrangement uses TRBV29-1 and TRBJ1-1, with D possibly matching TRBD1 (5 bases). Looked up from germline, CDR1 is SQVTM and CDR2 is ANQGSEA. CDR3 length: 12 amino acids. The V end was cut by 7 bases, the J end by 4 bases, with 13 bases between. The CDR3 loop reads CSAGDLGTEAFF. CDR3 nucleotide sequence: TGCAGCGCGGGGGACTTGGGCACTGAAGCTTTCTTT.

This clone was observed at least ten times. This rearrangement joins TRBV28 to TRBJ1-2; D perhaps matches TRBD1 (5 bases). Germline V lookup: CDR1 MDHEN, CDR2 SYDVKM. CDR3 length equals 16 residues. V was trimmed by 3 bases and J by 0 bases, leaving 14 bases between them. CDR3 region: CASSFVRATANYGYTF. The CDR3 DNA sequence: TGTGCCAGCAGTTTTGTCAGGGCCACAGCTAACTATGGCTACACCTTC.

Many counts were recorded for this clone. CDR3 nucleotide sequence: TGCGCCAGCAGCTTGCCTACTAGCGATGAGCAGTTCTTC. Translated: CASSLPTSDEQFF. The chain links TRBV5-1 to TRBJ2-1, with 7 bases fitting TRBD2. The CDR3 consists of 13 residues. J was trimmed by 8 bases and V by 1 base; bases with no gene match: 3. Germline V CDR1 and CDR2: SGHRS, YFSETQ.

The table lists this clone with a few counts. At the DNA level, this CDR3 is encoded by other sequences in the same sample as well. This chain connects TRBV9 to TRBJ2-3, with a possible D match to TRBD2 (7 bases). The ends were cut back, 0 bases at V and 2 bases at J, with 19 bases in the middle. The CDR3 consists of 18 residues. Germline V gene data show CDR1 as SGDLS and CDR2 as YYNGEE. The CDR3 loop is CASSVEGGGGPTTDTQYF. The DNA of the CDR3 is TGTGCCAGCAGCGTAGAGGGGGGGGGCGGGCCTACCACAGATACGCAGTATTTT.

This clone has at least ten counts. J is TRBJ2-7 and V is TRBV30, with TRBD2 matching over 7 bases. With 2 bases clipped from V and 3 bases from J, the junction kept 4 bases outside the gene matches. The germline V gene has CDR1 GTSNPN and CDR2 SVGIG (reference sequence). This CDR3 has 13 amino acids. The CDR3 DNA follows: TGTGCCTGGAGTCCTCTAGCGGACTACGAGCAGTACTTC. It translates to CAWSPLADYEQYF.

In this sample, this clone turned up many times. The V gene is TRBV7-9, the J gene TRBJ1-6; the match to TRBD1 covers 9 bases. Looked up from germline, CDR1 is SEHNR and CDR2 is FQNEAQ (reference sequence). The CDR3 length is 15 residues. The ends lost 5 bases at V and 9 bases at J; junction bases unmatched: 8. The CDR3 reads CASSPSGQGSSPLHF. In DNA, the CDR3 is TGTGCCAGCAGCCCTTCAGGACAGGGGAGTTCACCCCTCCACTTT.

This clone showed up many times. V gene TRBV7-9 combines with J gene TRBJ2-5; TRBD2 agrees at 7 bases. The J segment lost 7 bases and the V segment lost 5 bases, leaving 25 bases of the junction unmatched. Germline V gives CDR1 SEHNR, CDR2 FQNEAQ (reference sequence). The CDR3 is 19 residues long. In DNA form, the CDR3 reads TGTGCCAGCAGCGGAGGAGTGGTCCTAGGGGACTACGCTCATCGGACCCAGTACTTC. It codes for CASSGGVVLGDYAHRTQYF.